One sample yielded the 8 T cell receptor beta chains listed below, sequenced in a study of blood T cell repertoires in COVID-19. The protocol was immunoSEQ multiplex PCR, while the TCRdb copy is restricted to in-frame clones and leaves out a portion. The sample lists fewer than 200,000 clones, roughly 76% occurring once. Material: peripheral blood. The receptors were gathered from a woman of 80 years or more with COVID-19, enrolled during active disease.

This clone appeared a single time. The CDR3 loop reads CASSRQGENSPLHF. The CDR3 DNA reads TGTGCCAGCAGCCGACAGGGGGAGAATTCACCCCTCCACTTT. V gene TRBV6-6 combines with J gene TRBJ1-6, with 9 bases matching TRBD1. The CDR3 spans 14 residues. CDR1 is MNHNY and CDR2 is SVGAGI in the germline V gene (reference sequence). V dropped 6 bases and J dropped 7; count of bases not matched to a gene: 4.

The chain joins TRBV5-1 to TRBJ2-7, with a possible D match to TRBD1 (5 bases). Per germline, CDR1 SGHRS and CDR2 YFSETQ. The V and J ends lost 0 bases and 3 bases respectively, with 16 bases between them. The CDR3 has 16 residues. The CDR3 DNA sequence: TGCGCCAGCAGCTTGGCCGTCGGGCAGGGCAGCTACGAGCAGTACTTC. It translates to CASSLAVGQGSYEQYF.

Written as DNA, the CDR3 is TGTGCCGCCGTGACAGGGTACCAAGAGACCCAGTACTTC. The encoded protein is CAAVTGYQETQYF. The chain has TRBV28 and TRBJ2-5; 7 bases align to TRBD1. Germline trimming cut 11 bases from V and 0 bases from J; bases unmatched to any gene: 6. The CDR3 has 13 amino acids. Per the germline V gene, CDR1 is MDHEN and CDR2 is SYDVKM.

In DNA form, the CDR3 reads TGTGCCAGCAGTTACTCGTTGAGGAGATCAGATACGCAGTATTTT. The encoded protein is CASSYSLRRSDTQYF. V usage is TRBV6-5 and J usage is TRBJ2-3; no clear D gene. This CDR3 comprises 15 residues. The V end was cut by 0 bases, the J end by 4 bases, with 11 bases between. CDR1 and CDR2 from the germline V gene are MNHEY and SVGAGI.

The CDR3 sequence: CASSGGPLEDTEAFF. The CDR3 region has the DNA TGTGCCAGCAGCGGCGGGCCCTTAGAGGACACTGAAGCTTTCTTT. V and J are TRBV7-9 and TRBJ1-1; D is unclear. CDR3 length equals 15 residues. Trimming cost V 5 bases and J 3 bases, with 16 bases left between them. CDR1 SEHNR and CDR2 FQNEAQ come from the germline V gene (reference sequence).

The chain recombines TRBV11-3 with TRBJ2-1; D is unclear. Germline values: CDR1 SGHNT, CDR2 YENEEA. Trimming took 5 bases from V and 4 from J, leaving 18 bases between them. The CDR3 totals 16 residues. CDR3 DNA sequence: TGTGCCAGCAGCGCCAGGTCCCAACTTGGATACAATGAGCAGTTCTTC. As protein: CASSARSQLGYNEQFF.

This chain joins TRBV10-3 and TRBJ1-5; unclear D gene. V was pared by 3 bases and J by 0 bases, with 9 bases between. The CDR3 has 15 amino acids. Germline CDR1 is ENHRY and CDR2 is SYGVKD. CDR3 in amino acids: CAISEAVDSNQPQHF. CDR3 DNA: TGTGCCATCAGTGAAGCGGTCGATAGCAATCAGCCCCAGCATTTT.

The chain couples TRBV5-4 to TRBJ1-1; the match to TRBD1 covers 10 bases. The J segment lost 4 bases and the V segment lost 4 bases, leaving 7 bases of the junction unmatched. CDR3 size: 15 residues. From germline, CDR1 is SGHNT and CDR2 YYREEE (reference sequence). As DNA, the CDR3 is TGTGCCAGCAGCCCAACGGACAGGGGGGGCACTGAAGCTTTCTTT. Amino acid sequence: CASSPTDRGGTEAFF. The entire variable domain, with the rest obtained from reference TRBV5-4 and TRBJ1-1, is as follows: ETGVTQSPTHLIKTRGQQVTLRCSSQSGHNTVSWYQQALGQGPQFIFQYYREEENGRGNFPPRFSGLQFPNYSSELNVNALELDDSALYLCASSPTDRGGTEAFFGQGTRLTVV.